This T cell receptor (beta chain) was documented in a study of cytomegalovirus exposure and HLA in healthy donors. Broader study findings: V- and J-gene trimming in TCR beta was tied to a missense DCLRE1C variant by an analysis performed later. A likely sequencing artifact accounted for one observed cluster of highly shared sequence variants.

This PCR relied on a set of 60 Vbeta primers and 13 Jbeta primers. Method: immunoSEQ multiplex PCR; TCRdb's copy keeps in-frame clones and lacks some. The sample lists tens of thousands of clones, about 80% occurring once. CDR1 and CDR2 (germline): SGHVS, FQNEAQ. The ends were cut back, 5 bases at V and 6 bases at J, with 8 bases in the middle. This CDR3 region has 11 residues. Comment on this clone: No antigen is known for it.

Material for sequencing was PBMCs. This clonotype was sampled from a male donor in good health and CMV-seronegative. The chain combines TRBV7-8 with TRBJ2-7; D remains ambiguous. The CDR3: CASSPYPEQYF. CDR3 bases: TGTGCCAGCAGCCCCTATCCCGAGCAGTACTTC.